This T cell receptor beta chain is from a study of blood T cell repertoires in COVID-19. Study-wide background: Spain, Italy and the United States supplied samples that represented acute and convalescent COVID-19.

Looked up from germline, CDR1 is LGHDT and CDR2 is YNNKEL (reference sequence). V lost 4 bases and J lost 4; bases outside the gene matches: 3. This CDR3 comprises 14 residues. The study drew participants aged about 18 to 89 years from 20 to 30 US areas. This table comes from immunoSEQ multiplex PCR, and its TCRdb copy is limited to in-frame clones, with some not included. The repertoire has fewer than 450,000 clones, approximately 90% of them found once; the top ten carry more than 0.95%. The sample consisted of PBMCs or T cells enriched from blood (not recorded which). The gene calls are TRBV3-1 (or the pseudogene TRBV3-2) and TRBJ2-1, with 8 nucleotides matching TRBD1. The TCR originated in a woman aged 18-35 years who had recovered from COVID-19. The CDR3 here is CASSLRTGYNEQFF. In DNA, the CDR3 is TGTGCCAGCAGCCTGAGGACAGGGTACAATGAGCAGTTCTTC.